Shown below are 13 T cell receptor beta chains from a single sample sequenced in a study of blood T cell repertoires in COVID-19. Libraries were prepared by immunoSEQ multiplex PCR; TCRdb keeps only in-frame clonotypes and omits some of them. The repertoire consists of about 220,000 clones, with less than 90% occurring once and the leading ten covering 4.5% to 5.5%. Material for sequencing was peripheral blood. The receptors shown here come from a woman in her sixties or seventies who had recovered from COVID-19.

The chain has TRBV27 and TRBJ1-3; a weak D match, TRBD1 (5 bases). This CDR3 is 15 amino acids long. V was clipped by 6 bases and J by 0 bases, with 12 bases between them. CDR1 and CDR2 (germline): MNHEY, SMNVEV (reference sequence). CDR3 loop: CASSPGKSSGNTIYF. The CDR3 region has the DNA TGTGCCAGCAGCCCAGGGAAGAGCTCTGGAAACACCATATATTTT.

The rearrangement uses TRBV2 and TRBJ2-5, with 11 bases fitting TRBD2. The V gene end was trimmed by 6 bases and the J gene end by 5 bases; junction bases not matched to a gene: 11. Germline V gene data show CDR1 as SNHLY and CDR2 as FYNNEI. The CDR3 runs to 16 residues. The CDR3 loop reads CASREIAGGPRETQYF. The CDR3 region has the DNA TGTGCCAGCAGGGAGATAGCGGGGGGGCCACGGGAGACCCAGTACTTC. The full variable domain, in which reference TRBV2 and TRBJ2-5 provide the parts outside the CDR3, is EPEVTQTPSHQVTQMGQEVILRCVPISNHLYFYWYRQILGQKVEFLVSFYNNEISEKSEIFDDQFSVERPDGSNFTLKIRSTKLEDSAMYFCASREIAGGPRETQYFGPGTRLLVL.

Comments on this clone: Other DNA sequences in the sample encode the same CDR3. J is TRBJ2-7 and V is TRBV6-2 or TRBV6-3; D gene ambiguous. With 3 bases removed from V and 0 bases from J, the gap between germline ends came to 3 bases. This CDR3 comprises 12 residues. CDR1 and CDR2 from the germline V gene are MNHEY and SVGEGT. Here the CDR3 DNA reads TGTGCCAGCAGTTATAGCTCCTACGAGCAGTACTTC. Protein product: CASSYSSYEQYF.

CDR3: CSASGRGDTGELFF. CDR3 DNA sequence: TGCAGTGCTAGTGGGCGGGGAGATACCGGGGAGCTGTTTTTT. This rearrangement joins TRBV20-1 to TRBJ2-2; D perhaps matches TRBD2 (6 bases). Germline V gene lookup returns CDR1 DFQATT and CDR2 SNEGSKA (reference sequence). The CDR3 has 14 residues. V lost 3 bases, J lost 5 bases, and 13 bases lay in between.

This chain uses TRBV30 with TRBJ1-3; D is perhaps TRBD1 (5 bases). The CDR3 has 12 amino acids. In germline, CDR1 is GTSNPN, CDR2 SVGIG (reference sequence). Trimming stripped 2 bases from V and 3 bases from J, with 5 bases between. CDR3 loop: CAWSRGGNTIYF. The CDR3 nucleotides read TGTGCCTGGAGTAGGGGTGGAAACACCATATATTTT.

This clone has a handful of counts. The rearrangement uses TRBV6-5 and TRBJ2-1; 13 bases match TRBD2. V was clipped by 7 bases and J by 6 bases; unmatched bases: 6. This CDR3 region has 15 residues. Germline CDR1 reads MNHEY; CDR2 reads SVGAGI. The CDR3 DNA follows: TGTGCCAGCAATCCCGGGACTAGCGGGGCCAATGAGCAGTTCTTC. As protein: CASNPGTSGANEQFF.

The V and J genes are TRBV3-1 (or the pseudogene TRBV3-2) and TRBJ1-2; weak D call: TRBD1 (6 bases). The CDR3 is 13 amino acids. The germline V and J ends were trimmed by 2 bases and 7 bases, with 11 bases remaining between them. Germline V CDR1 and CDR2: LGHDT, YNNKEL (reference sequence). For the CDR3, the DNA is TGTGCCAGCAGCCAAAGGGAGGGGGTTGGCTACACCTTC. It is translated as CASSQREGVGYTF.

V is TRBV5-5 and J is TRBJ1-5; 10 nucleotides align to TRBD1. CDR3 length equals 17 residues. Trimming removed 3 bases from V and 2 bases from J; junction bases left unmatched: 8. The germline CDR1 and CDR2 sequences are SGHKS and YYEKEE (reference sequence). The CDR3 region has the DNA TGTGCCAGCAGCTCCGGGACAGGGGCGGGTGGCAATCAGCCCCAGCATTTT. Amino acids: CASSSGTGAGGNQPQHF.

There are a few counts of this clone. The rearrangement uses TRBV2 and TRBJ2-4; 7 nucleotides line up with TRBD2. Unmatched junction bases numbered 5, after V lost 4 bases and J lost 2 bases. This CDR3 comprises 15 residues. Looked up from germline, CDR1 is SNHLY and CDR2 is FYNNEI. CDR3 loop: CASSGGGTSKNIQYF. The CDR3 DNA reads TGTGCCAGCAGTGGGGGGGGGACTTCCAAAAACATTCAGTACTTC.

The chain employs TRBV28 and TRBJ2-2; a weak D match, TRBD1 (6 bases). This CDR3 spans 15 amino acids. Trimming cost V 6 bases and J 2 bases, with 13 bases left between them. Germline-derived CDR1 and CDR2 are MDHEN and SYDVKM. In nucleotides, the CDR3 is TGTGCCAGCAGCCGATCGACAGGTAACACCGGGGAGCTGTTTTTT. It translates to CASSRSTGNTGELFF.

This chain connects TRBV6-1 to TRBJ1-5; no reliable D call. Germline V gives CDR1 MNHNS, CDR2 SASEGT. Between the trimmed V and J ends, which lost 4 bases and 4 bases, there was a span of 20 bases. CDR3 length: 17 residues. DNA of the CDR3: TGTGCCAGCAGTGGTAGGAATTGGAGGGTTGGGAATCAGCCCCAGCATTTT. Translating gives CASSGRNWRVGNQPQHF.

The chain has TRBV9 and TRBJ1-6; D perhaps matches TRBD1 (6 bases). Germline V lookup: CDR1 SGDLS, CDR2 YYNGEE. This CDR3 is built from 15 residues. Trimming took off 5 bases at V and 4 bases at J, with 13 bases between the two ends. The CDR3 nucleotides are TGTGCCAGCAGTAAACGAGGGACATATAATTCACCCCTCCACTTT. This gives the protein CASSKRGTYNSPLHF. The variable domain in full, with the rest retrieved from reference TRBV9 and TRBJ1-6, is DSGVTQTPKHLITATGQRVTLRCSPRSGDLSVYWYQQSLDQGLQFLIQYYNGEERAKGNILERFSAQQFPDLHSELNLSSLELGDSALYFCASSKRGTYNSPLHFGNGTRLTVT.

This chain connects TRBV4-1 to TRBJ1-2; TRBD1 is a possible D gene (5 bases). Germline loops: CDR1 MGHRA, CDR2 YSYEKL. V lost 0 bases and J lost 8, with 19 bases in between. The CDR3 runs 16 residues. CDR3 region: CASSQESLGQGKGYTF. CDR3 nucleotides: TGCGCCAGCAGCCAAGAAAGCCTCGGGCAGGGTAAGGGCTACACCTTC.